Shown below are 29 T cell receptor beta chains from a single sample sequenced in a study of blood T cell repertoires in COVID-19. The method was immunoSEQ multiplex PCR; TCRdb's version includes in-frame clones alone and lacks a portion of them. Among fewer than 700,000 clones listed, roughly nine tenths were seen once. The specimen sequenced was peripheral blood. The receptors come from a woman aged 50 to 65 with COVID-19, enrolled during active disease.

The V gene is TRBV30, the J gene TRBJ2-2; the D gene is possibly TRBD1 (6 bases). The V end lost 4 bases, the J end lost 0 bases, and 18 bases lay between the germline ends. Germline V lookup: CDR1 GTSNPN, CDR2 SVGIG (reference sequence). This CDR3 has 17 amino acids. The CDR3 nucleotides are TGTGCCTGGACCCTAAGGACGGGACAAGCGAACACCGGGGAGCTGTTTTTT. Its protein is CAWTLRTGQANTGELFF.

The V gene is TRBV18, the J gene TRBJ2-1; 11 bases match TRBD2. The CDR3 spans 15 residues. J gave up 4 bases and V 3 bases, and 2 bases lay outside the gene matches. Germline V lookup: CDR1 KGHSH, CDR2 LQKENI. In nucleotides, the CDR3 is TGTGCCAGCTCACCCGGGACTAGCGGTTACAATGAGCAGTTCTTC. Its translation: CASSPGTSGYNEQFF.

The chain combines TRBV7-2 with TRBJ2-5; 9 nucleotides align to TRBD1. The V segment lost 1 base and the J segment 2 bases; nucleotides outside the gene matches: 8. This CDR3 has 17 amino acids. Germline V gene lookup returns CDR1 SGHTA and CDR2 FQGNSA. The CDR3 region is CASSLVTGTGFQETQYF. The CDR3 nucleotides are TGTGCCAGCAGCTTAGTTACCGGGACAGGGTTTCAAGAGACCCAGTACTTC.

The chain combines TRBV5-5 with TRBJ1-5, with 7 bases identical to TRBD1. The CDR3 is 14 amino acids. Germline V gene sequence: CDR1 SGHKS, CDR2 YYEKEE (reference sequence). The ends lost 4 bases at V and 7 bases at J; junction bases unmatched: 8. The CDR3 nucleotides read TGTGCCAGCAGCACCACAGGGGTAGGCCAGCCCCAGCATTTT. Amino acids: CASSTTGVGQPQHF. Drawing the rest from reference TRBV5-5 and TRBJ1-5, the complete variable domain is DAGVTQSPTHLIKTRGQQVTLRCSPISGHKSVSWYQQVLGQGPQFIFQYYEKEERGRGNFPDRFSARQFPNYSSELNVNALLLGDSALYLCASSTTGVGQPQHFGDGTRLSIL.

The gene calls are TRBV18 and TRBJ1-6; tentatively, D is TRBD1 (5 bases). Germline loops: CDR1 KGHSH, CDR2 LQKENI. Between the trimmed V and J ends, which lost 6 bases and 8 bases, there was a span of 20 bases. CDR3 length: 16 amino acids. The CDR3 protein is CASSRTPPTAYSPLHF. The CDR3 DNA follows: TGTGCCAGCTCCCGAACACCTCCGACAGCATATTCACCCCTCCACTTT.

V is TRBV3-1 (or the pseudogene TRBV3-2) and J is TRBJ2-6, with 8 bases that match TRBD2. Looked up from germline, CDR1 is LGHDT and CDR2 is YNNKEL (reference sequence). Trimming removed 1 base from V and 11 bases from J; junction bases left unmatched: 10. The CDR3 covers 16 residues. This chain's CDR3 is CASSQGALGGVDVLTF. The CDR3 DNA reads as TGTGCCAGCAGCCAAGGTGCTCTCGGGGGGGTAGACGTCCTGACTTTC.

V is TRBV7-9 and J is TRBJ2-3, with 8 bases fitting TRBD1. Germline-derived CDR1 and CDR2 are SEHNR and FQNEAQ (reference sequence). The V segment lost 5 bases and the J segment 4 bases; nucleotides outside the gene matches: 8. The length of the CDR3 is 15 residues. The CDR3 sequence: CASSPGQVWADTQYF. The CDR3, as DNA: TGTGCCAGCAGCCCGGGACAGGTTTGGGCAGATACGCAGTATTTT.

The chain couples TRBV5-6 to TRBJ1-2; tentative D call: TRBD1 (5 bases). From germline, CDR1 is SGHDT and CDR2 YYEEEE. This CDR3 contains 17 residues. V was shortened by 1 base and J by 1 base, with 17 bases between the two germline ends. CDR3 residues: CASSLIVRANLNYGYTF. Here the CDR3 DNA reads TGTGCCAGCAGCTTGATCGTCAGGGCGAACCTTAACTATGGCTACACCTTC.

The chain links TRBV19 to TRBJ2-3; the D gene is possibly TRBD1 (5 bases). Per germline, CDR1 LNHDA and CDR2 SQIVND (reference sequence). The CDR3 totals 14 residues. The V gene lost 6 bases and the J gene lost 0 bases, with 10 bases spanning the gap. CDR3 sequence reads: CASSDSPSTDTQYF. CDR3 bases: TGTGCCAGTAGCGACAGTCCGAGCACAGATACGCAGTATTTT.

The chain combines TRBV10-3 with TRBJ2-3; D perhaps matches TRBD1 (6 bases). Germline-derived CDR1 and CDR2 are ENHRY and SYGVKD. This CDR3 has 14 residues. Trimming took off 4 bases at V and 1 base at J, with 9 bases between the two ends. DNA for the CDR3: TGTGCCATCAGTGGGGGGCCCGGCACAGATACGCAGTATTTT. As protein: CAISGGPGTDTQYF.

This chain uses TRBV24-1 with TRBJ1-4, with a possible D match to TRBD1 (5 bases). Germline V CDR1 and CDR2: KGHDR, SFDVKD. The CDR3 spans 14 residues. Trimming left V 5 bases short and J 10 bases short, with 16 bases between. This CDR3 reads CATSVPLWRGKLFF. The CDR3 DNA reads as TGTGCCACCAGTGTCCCCCTTTGGAGGGGAAAACTGTTTTTT.

CDR3 in amino acids: CASRDSTQTDTQYF. In nucleotides, the CDR3 is TGTGCCAGCAGGGACTCCACCCAGACAGATACGCAGTATTTT. This chain joins TRBV2 and TRBJ2-3, with D tentatively TRBD2 (5 bases). Germline V gene lookup returns CDR1 SNHLY and CDR2 FYNNEI. V gave up 6 bases and J gave up 3 bases, with 13 bases separating them. The CDR3 is 14 amino acids.

The chain is built from TRBV5-1 and TRBJ2-7; a possible D gene is TRBD1 (6 bases). This CDR3 spans 15 amino acids. Germline-derived CDR1 and CDR2 are SGHRS and YFSETQ. V was cut by 1 base and J by 0 bases, with 11 bases left in between. Here the CDR3 reads CASSLMAGASYEQYF. The CDR3 nucleotides read TGCGCCAGCAGCTTGATGGCAGGGGCCTCCTACGAGCAGTACTTC.

This chain uses TRBV5-1 with TRBJ2-1; maybe TRBD1 (6 bases). The CDR3 extends over 17 amino acids. Germline V gene sequence: CDR1 SGHRS, CDR2 YFSETQ. Trimming left V 2 bases short and J 0 bases short, with 15 bases between. The CDR3 is CASSFLSGQNSYNEQFF. CDR3 DNA: TGCGCCAGCAGCTTTTTAAGTGGACAGAACTCCTACAATGAGCAGTTCTTC.

The rearrangement uses TRBV12-3 or TRBV12-4 and TRBJ2-3; D is uncertain. Trimming removed 2 bases at V and 7 bases at J, with 10 bases between. The CDR3 spans 13 residues. CDR3 bases: TGTGCCAGCAGTTTAAATGCACAACATACGCAGTATTTT. Translation gives CASSLNAQHTQYF.

In its sample, this clone was seen once. The chain combines TRBV6-1 with TRBJ1-2, with TRBD1 as a possible D gene (5 bases). V lost 3 bases, J lost 0 bases, and 11 bases lay in between. Germline V gene lookup returns CDR1 MNHNS and CDR2 SASEGT. The CDR3 loop spans 15 amino acids. The CDR3 sequence is CASSEGGIANYGYTF. CDR3 DNA: TGTGCCAGCAGTGAGGGGGGAATCGCTAACTATGGCTACACCTTC.

This clone has only a few counts. CDR3 bases: TGTGCCCTTGACAGGGGGCGCGAGGCTGAAGCTTTCTTT. Translation gives CALDRGREAEAFF. V is TRBV30 and J is TRBJ1-1; TRBD1 matches at 10 bases. Germline CDR1 reads GTSNPN; CDR2 reads SVGIG (reference sequence). V trimming: 8 bases; J trimming: 6 bases; junction bases outside the gene matches: 9. This CDR3 spans 13 amino acids.

V gene TRBV3-1 (or the pseudogene TRBV3-2) combines with J gene TRBJ2-3; 13 nucleotides line up with TRBD2. CDR1 LGHDT and CDR2 YNNKEL come from the germline V gene (reference sequence). This CDR3 region has 16 residues. The junction had 6 bases not matched to a gene; V was cut back by 4 bases and J by 5 bases. The CDR3, as DNA: TGTGCCAGCAGCCTCACTAGCGGGGGGGCCAGAGATACGCAGTATTTT. This gives the protein CASSLTSGGARDTQYF.

DNA of the CDR3: TGTGCCAGCAGCCAAGACCTTGGAGATGGCTACACCTTC. Its translation is CASSQDLGDGYTF. This chain joins TRBV3-1 (or the pseudogene TRBV3-2) and TRBJ1-2; no definite D call. Germline V lookup: CDR1 LGHDT, CDR2 YNNKEL (reference sequence). Trimming pared 0 bases from V and 6 bases from J, leaving 8 bases between. This CDR3 contains 13 residues.

The J gene is TRBJ2-2, the V gene TRBV2, with 11 bases matching TRBD1. The V gene end was trimmed by 6 bases and the J gene end by 5 bases; junction bases not matched to a gene: 8. CDR3 size: 16 residues. Germline CDR1 is SNHLY and CDR2 is FYNNEI. CDR3 residues: CASSDRTGGSTGELFF. The CDR3 nucleotides are TGTGCCAGCAGCGATCGGACAGGGGGCAGTACCGGGGAGCTGTTTTTT.

The chain joins TRBV19 to TRBJ2-2, with D perhaps TRBD1 (5 bases). The CDR3 loop spans 13 amino acids. Germline V gene lookup returns CDR1 LNHDA and CDR2 SQIVND (reference sequence). Trimming pared 7 bases from V and 4 bases from J, leaving 10 bases between. The CDR3 reads CASTAQGTGELFF. CDR3 coding DNA: TGTGCCAGTACCGCGCAGGGCACCGGGGAGCTGTTTTTT.

J is TRBJ2-5 and V is TRBV5-6, with 10 bases aligning to TRBD2. The V gene's germline CDR1 is SGHDT and CDR2 YYEEEE. This CDR3 region has 13 residues. The V and J ends lost 0 bases and 7 bases, in that order; junction bases with no gene match: 0. The CDR3 loop is CASSLGLAGTQYF. The CDR3 nucleotides read TGTGCCAGCAGCTTGGGACTAGCGGGGACCCAGTACTTC.

The chain links TRBV20-1 to TRBJ1-2; 11 nucleotides align to TRBD1. The germline CDR1 and CDR2 sequences are DFQATT and SNEGSKA (reference sequence). V trimming: 3 bases; J trimming: 4 bases; junction bases outside the gene matches: 7. There are 15 residues in the CDR3. In nucleotides, the CDR3 is TGCAGTGCTAGTCACAGGACAGGGGGCTTCTATGGCTACACCTTC. It codes for CSASHRTGGFYGYTF.

The J gene is TRBJ2-7, the V gene TRBV30; 10 bases fit TRBD1. The length of the CDR3 is 14 residues. Germline V gives CDR1 GTSNPN, CDR2 SVGIG (reference sequence). Trimming cost V 4 bases and J 2 bases; bases outside gene matches: 5. The CDR3 DNA follows: TGTGCCTGGAATGGTGACAGGGGGCCCTACGAGCAGTACTTC. Amino acid sequence: CAWNGDRGPYEQYF.

This chain links TRBV12-3 or TRBV12-4 with TRBJ1-2, with D hard to call. Trimming cost V 11 bases and J 2 bases, with 9 bases left between them. CDR3 length: 11 amino acids. DNA for the CDR3: TGTGCCGTGCAGCGGAACTATGGCTACACCTTC. This codes for CAVQRNYGYTF.

This clone was counted only a few times. The chain joins TRBV7-6 to TRBJ2-3; the D gene is possibly TRBD2 (6 bases). Deletions cut 5 bases from V and 2 bases from J, with 17 bases between. The CDR3 is 16 amino acids. Germline V gives CDR1 SGHVS, CDR2 FNYEAQ. The CDR3 protein is CASSPLAGLNTDTQYF. The CDR3 nucleotides are TGTGCCAGCAGCCCATTGGCGGGACTCAACACAGATACGCAGTATTTT.

The rearrangement joins TRBV5-1 to TRBJ1-2; D may be TRBD1 (5 bases). Trimming removed 5 bases from V and 4 bases from J, with 12 bases in between. The CDR3 runs 13 residues. Germline V lookup: CDR1 SGHRS, CDR2 YFSETQ. CDR3 loop: CASSTTVLYGYTF. The CDR3 DNA follows: TGCGCCAGCAGTACGACAGTCCTCTATGGCTACACCTTC. Filled out from reference TRBV5-1 and TRBJ1-2, the complete variable domain reads KAGVTQTPRYLIKTRGQQVTLSCSPISGHRSVSWYQQTPGQGLQFLFEYFSETQRNKGNFPGRFSGRQFSNSRSEMNVSTLELGDSALYLCASSTTVLYGYTFGSGTRLTVV.

The rearrangement uses TRBV29-1 and TRBJ2-1, with 10 bases that match TRBD2. Per the germline V gene, CDR1 is SQVTM and CDR2 is ANQGSEA. V gave up 4 bases and J gave up 4 bases; unmatched junction bases: 10. The CDR3 runs 16 residues. This chain's CDR3 is CSVADPGLARYNEQFF. The CDR3 nucleotides read TGCAGCGTTGCCGATCCGGGACTAGCGCGATACAATGAGCAGTTCTTC.

The chain couples TRBV6-5 to TRBJ1-5; TRBD1 is a possible D gene (6 bases). V was shortened by 5 bases and J by 6 bases, with 14 bases between the two germline ends. Germline CDR1 is MNHEY and CDR2 is SVGAGI. The length of the CDR3 is 14 residues. DNA of the CDR3: TGTGCCAGCAGTCCGCGCGGCAGGGGTCAGCCCCAGCATTTT. Amino acids: CASSPRGRGQPQHF.